A selection of T cell receptor beta chains follows, all from one sample in a study of tumor and adjacent non-tumor tissue in lung cancer. One entry per CDR3 protein results from TCRdb running MiXCR on the multiplex PCR reads. The table has more than 120,000 distinct CDR3 sequences, around 66% seen once. Sequencing used lung tumor tissue. These receptors were taken from a man in his sixties with small cell lung cancer. Each CDR3 is given with its conserved first and last residue. A D gene is named only where the DNA matches it firmly. Only part of the rows carry a size: once, few, many, or a class if the clone is expanded.

abundance: NA
j_gene: TRBJ1-6
d_gene: NA
v_gene: TRBV20-1
CDR3aa: CSATTPGHGNSPLHF
CDR3nt: TGCAGTGCTACAACCCCGGGACACGGAAATTCACCCCTCCATTTT

abundance: NA
j_gene: TRBJ2-5
d_gene: NA
v_gene: TRBV11-3
CDR3aa: CVSSAGRGSQETQYF
CDR3nt: TGTGTCAGCAGCGCTGGCAGGGGATCCCAAGAGACCCAGTACTTC

abundance: NA
j_gene: TRBJ1-1
d_gene: NA
v_gene: TRBV20-1
CDR3aa: CSASERMGTEAFF
CDR3nt: TGCAGTGCCTCGGAGAGGATGGGCACTGAAGCATTCTTT

abundance: few
j_gene: TRBJ1-5
d_gene: NA
v_gene: TRBV6-5
CDR3aa: CASSRQERGPQHF
CDR3nt: TGTGCCAGCAGTAGACAGGAGCGAGGGCCCCAGCATTTT

abundance: many
j_gene: TRBJ2-7
d_gene: NA
v_gene: TRBV6-1
CDR3aa: CASITGASSYEQYF
CDR3nt: TGTGCCAGCATTACCGGCGCCAGCTCCTACGAGCAGTACTTC

abundance: NA
j_gene: TRBJ2-2
d_gene: NA
v_gene: TRBV6-5
CDR3aa: CASRAGQQIGQLFF
CDR3nt: TGTGCCAGCAGGGCGGGACAGCAAATCGGGCAGCTGTTTTTT

abundance: few
j_gene: TRBJ2-5
d_gene: NA
v_gene: TRBV29-1
CDR3aa: CSVVIDQETQYF
CDR3nt: TGCAGCGTTGTAATCGATCAAGAGACCCAGTACTTC

abundance: NA
j_gene: TRBJ2-5
d_gene: NA
v_gene: TRBV20-1
CDR3aa: CSVRAGDGEIHYF
CDR3nt: TGCAGTGTTAGAGCAGGGGACGGTGAGATCCACTACTTC

abundance: NA
j_gene: TRBJ2-7
d_gene: NA
v_gene: TRBV5-8
CDR3aa: CASSPLRTVRPYEQYF
CDR3nt: TGTGCCAGCAGCCCACTCAGGACAGTGCGCCCCTACGAGCAGTACTTC

abundance: NA
j_gene: TRBJ2-3
d_gene: NA
v_gene: TRBV12-3/TRBV12-4
CDR3aa: CVSSLVAGARYF
CDR3nt: TGTGTCAGCAGTTTAGTGGCCGGGGCGCGGTATTTT

abundance: NA
j_gene: TRBJ2-2
d_gene: NA
v_gene: TRBV11-2
CDR3aa: CASSHRAPARELFF
CDR3nt: TGTGCCAGCAGCCACAGGGCGCCAGCCCGGGAGCTGTTTTTT